This T cell receptor (beta chain) was found in a study of T cells in Graves' hyperthyroidism and ophthalmopathy. Germline CDR1 is SNHLY and CDR2 is FYNNEI. CDR3 length equals 14 residues. Between the trimmed V and J ends, which lost 2 bases and 4 bases, there was a span of 12 bases. Researchers amplified the TCR beta CDR3 regions from RNA transcripts. Primed by the HTBI set, a first-round RT-PCR was run on the TCR CDR3. TCRdb processed the multiplex PCR reads anew with MiXCR; each CDR3 protein has one entry. This sample carries roughly 700,000 distinct CDR3 sequences, around 16% of them seen once, and the ten largest clones take around 15%. This clonotype was observed many times.

The chain joins TRBV2 to TRBJ2-7; TRBD1 is a possible D gene (5 bases). This TCR derives from a man aged 50-59 years with Graves' hyperthyroidism. Material: blood. CDR3 DNA sequence: TGTGCCAGCAGTGAACAGGGATCGGTGTACGAGCAGTACTTC. Translation gives CASSEQGSVYEQYF.